Below, 3 T cell receptor beta chains from the same sample are listed, as sequenced in a study of cytomegalovirus exposure and HLA in healthy donors. Researchers ran the PCR with 60 Vbeta and 13 Jbeta primers. Clones were read by immunoSEQ multiplex PCR, and TCRdb kept only the in-frame ones, dropping some. Among around 150,000 clones listed, approximately 81% were seen once. Sequenced sample: PBMCs. Receptors originate from a woman in her thirties in good health and CMV-seropositive.

The CDR3 is CASSNGQGDEAFF. The CDR3 DNA is TGTGCCAGCAGCAATGGACAGGGCGATGAAGCTTTCTTT. The genes are TRBV2 and TRBJ1-1; 8 nucleotides agree with TRBD1. The germline CDR1 and CDR2 sequences are SNHLY and FYNNEI. V lost 6 bases, J lost 7 bases, and 7 bases stayed unmatched. The CDR3 sequence is 13 residues long.

The chain couples TRBV28 to TRBJ2-1; 8 nucleotides agree with TRBD2. The V gene end was trimmed by 5 bases and the J gene end by 7 bases; junction bases not matched to a gene: 10. The germline V gene encodes CDR1 MDHEN and CDR2 SYDVKM. CDR3 length equals 15 residues. The CDR3 sequence: CASSVSGNARNEQFF. DNA for the CDR3: TGTGCCAGCAGTGTTAGCGGGAACGCGAGGAATGAGCAGTTCTTC.

This clone was observed a handful of times. Germline is not matched at one junction end, which may reflect a read error. The chain recombines TRBV7-9 with TRBJ1-2; TRBD1 is a possible D gene (6 bases). The CDR3 loop spans 16 amino acids. Germline V gene data show CDR1 as SEHNR and CDR2 as FQNEAQ (reference sequence). CDR3 DNA sequence: TGTTCCAGCAGCTCCGGCCCGGACAGCCTAATTCAAGGCTACACCTTC. It yields the protein CSSSSGPDSLIQGYTF.